This T cell receptor beta chain is from a study of T-cell reconstitution after alpha-beta-depleted transplantation in children listed by TCRdb under 2016. In terms of the full investigation: Using TCR repertoire profiling, the study followed T-cell immune reconstitution in a quantitative way in children after TCRalphabeta/CD19-depleted allogeneic hematopoietic cell transplantation. General study outcomes and caveats: The apparently early alphabetaT-cell count recovery about two months after transplant was reportedly dependent on only several hundred rapidly expanded clones derived from non-depleted graft cells. Hyperexpanded clone frequencies declined over subsequent months; after one year, T-cell counts and TCRbeta diversity were mostly attributed to newly produced T cells. The high TCRbeta diversity at day 60 in some patients was ascribed to recipient T cells and intrathymic progenitors that had survived conditioning.

Library construction relied on PCR. Sequenced using an Illumina HiSeq 2500. To normalize quantification of the TCRbeta repertoire, the TCR libraries were built with molecular barcoding that relied on unique molecular identifiers. TCRdb reanalyzed the raw reads on its own, using fastp at Q25 for trimming and MiXCR for clone calling, and kept in-frame beta chains. All rows with the same CDR3 protein become a single entry with the most common DNA and genes. A total of fewer than 550,000 distinct CDR3 sequences appear in this sample, about an eighth of them only once. Around 15% of the sample lies in the top ten. This clonotype was detected a few times. No cognate antigen has been identified for it. Per-nucleotide qualities are absent, and no much larger clonotype sits a single base away. Taken with the paper, the label for treatment or condition translates to: allogeneic hematopoietic cell transplantation with graft depleted of TCRalphabeta T cells and CD19 B cells. The children who served as transplant recipients had been given grafts of TCRalphabeta/CD19-depleted allogeneic hematopoietic cells.

V sheds 1 base and J sheds 3 bases, leaving 4 bases between their ends. CDR1 and CDR2 are read off the germline V gene as SGHTA and FQGTGA. Measured from the cysteine to the phenylalanine, the CDR3 is 12 residues long. Here the CDR3 DNA is all that survives: 36 bases in frame from base 1. This sequence was found in a female patient aged 2-15 years who had a stem cell transplant for aplastic anemia, so the T cells may come from the graft donor. Sequences were derived from PBMCs, mostly from graft donor cells, sampled 180 days after TCRalphabeta/CD19-depleted stem cell transplant. The chain links TRBV7-3 with TRBJ2-7; the D gene is not confidently resolved. The DNA sequence is TGTGCCAGCAGCTTAAGTATCTACGAGCAGTACTTC. This codes for CASSLSIYEQYF.